The rows below give T cell receptor beta chains drawn from one sample of a study of human T cells and chemical hapten exposure. TCRdb re-called the RACE reads through MiXCR, storing one row per CDR3 protein. The table lists approximately 80,000 distinct CDR3 sequences, about 6.8% of them singletons. The input for sequencing was whole blood, taken in connection with sensitization to the hapten diphenylcyclopropenone (DPC). Every receptor here comes from a woman aged 25 to 39 with alopecia areata. Some clones in this sample may be carry-over from other donors' samples. CDR3s include the opening cysteine and the closing phenylalanine or tryptophan. A D gene is named only where the DNA matches it firmly. The listing skips clone size in some rows; elsewhere it reads once, few, many or a size class.

v_call: TRBV3-1
j_call: TRBJ2-3
d_call: TRBD2
clone_size: many
cdr3_nt: TGTGCCAGCAGCACCCGCGGGGGAGCAGATACGCAGTATTTT
cdr3_aa: CASSTRGGADTQYF

v_call: TRBV2
j_call: TRBJ2-3
d_call: TRBD1
clone_size: -
cdr3_nt: TGTGCCAGCCAGGGGGCAGTTGGCGGAGATACGCAGTATTTT
cdr3_aa: CASQGAVGGDTQYF

v_call: TRBV6-1
j_call: TRBJ1-3
d_call: -
clone_size: -
cdr3_nt: TGTGCCAGCAGTGAATTAAGCACAGGCTACGGAAACACCATATATTTT
cdr3_aa: CASSELSTGYGNTIYF

v_call: TRBV4-2
j_call: TRBJ2-3
d_call: -
clone_size: many
cdr3_nt: TGTGCCAGCAGCGATACGGGGGTAGATACGCAGTATTTT
cdr3_aa: CASSDTGVDTQYF

v_call: TRBV29-1
j_call: TRBJ2-5
d_call: -
clone_size: -
cdr3_nt: TGCAGCGTTGATCGGGGGTGCCAAGAGACCCAGTACTTC
cdr3_aa: CSVDRGCQETQYF

v_call: TRBV12-5
j_call: TRBJ1-5
d_call: TRBD1
clone_size: many
cdr3_nt: TGTGCTAGTGGAGGGACAGTTCTTAATCAGCCCCAGCATTTT
cdr3_aa: CASGGTVLNQPQHF

v_call: TRBV7-2
j_call: TRBJ2-6
d_call: -
clone_size: -
cdr3_nt: TGTGCCAGCAGCTTAGACGGGGGTTCTGGGGCCAACGTCCTGACTTTC
cdr3_aa: CASSLDGGSGANVLTF

v_call: TRBV18
j_call: TRBJ1-1
d_call: TRBD1
clone_size: -
cdr3_nt: TGTGCCAGCTCACCACCAGAGGGGACAGTAAGGTACACTGAAGCTTTCTTT
cdr3_aa: CASSPPEGTVRYTEAFF

v_call: TRBV11-3
j_call: TRBJ2-3
d_call: TRBD2
clone_size: many
cdr3_nt: TGTGCCAGCAGCTTAGATTCACTAGCGGGACCTAATACGCAGTATTTT
cdr3_aa: CASSLDSLAGPNTQYF

v_call: TRBV9
j_call: TRBJ1-3
d_call: -
clone_size: few
cdr3_nt: TGTGCCAGCAGCGCAAATCCCAGAGGAAACACCATATATTTT
cdr3_aa: CASSANPRGNTIYF

v_call: TRBV29-1
j_call: TRBJ2-3
d_call: -
clone_size: many
cdr3_nt: TGCAGCGTGGGCCCTAATGGCGGGACGACAGATACGCAGTATTTT
cdr3_aa: CSVGPNGGTTDTQYF

v_call: TRBV7-8
j_call: TRBJ2-7
d_call: -
clone_size: few
cdr3_nt: TGTGCCAGCAGCTTCCCACCCGATTACGAGCAGTACTTC
cdr3_aa: CASSFPPDYEQYF

v_call: TRBV18
j_call: TRBJ2-5
d_call: -
clone_size: many
cdr3_nt: TGTGCCAGCTCACCAAGGGGGTCCCAAGAGACCCAGTACTTC
cdr3_aa: CASSPRGSQETQYF

v_call: TRBV5-1
j_call: TRBJ1-2
d_call: TRBD1
clone_size: few
cdr3_nt: TGCGCCAGCGGGGACAGTAACTATGGCTACACCTTC
cdr3_aa: CASGDSNYGYTF

v_call: TRBV10-2
j_call: TRBJ1-2
d_call: -
clone_size: few
cdr3_nt: TGCGCCAGCAGTGAGGGTCCTCCCTATGGCTACACCTTC
cdr3_aa: CASSEGPPYGYTF

v_call: TRBV5-1
j_call: TRBJ1-6
d_call: TRBD1
clone_size: many
cdr3_nt: TGCGCCAGCAGCCAGGACGTTCAGGGGGCGAATTCACCCCTCCACTTT
cdr3_aa: CASSQDVQGANSPLHF

v_call: TRBV20-1
j_call: TRBJ1-2
d_call: -
clone_size: -
cdr3_nt: TGCAGTGCTAGCATGGGGGCAGGGCGGAACTATGGCTACACCTTC
cdr3_aa: CSASMGAGRNYGYTF

v_call: TRBV7-9
j_call: TRBJ2-7
d_call: -
clone_size: many
cdr3_nt: TGTGCCAGCAGCCCCCGGACGTCCGCCTACGAGCAGTACTTC
cdr3_aa: CASSPRTSAYEQYF

v_call: TRBV2
j_call: TRBJ2-7
d_call: -
clone_size: many
cdr3_nt: TGTGCCAGCGGTGCCCCCTACGAGCAGTACTTC
cdr3_aa: CASGAPYEQYF

v_call: TRBV10-3
j_call: TRBJ1-1
d_call: -
clone_size: few
cdr3_nt: TGTGCCATTGGGGAGGGCATGAACACTGAAGCTTTCTTT
cdr3_aa: CAIGEGMNTEAFF

v_call: TRBV12-3/TRBV12-4
j_call: TRBJ1-4
d_call: -
clone_size: -
cdr3_nt: TGTGCCAGCAGTTTCGTCCCCACGCCAGCAACTAATGAAAAACTGTTTTTT
cdr3_aa: CASSFVPTPATNEKLFF

v_call: TRBV11-2
j_call: TRBJ2-7
d_call: -
clone_size: many
cdr3_nt: TGTGCCAGCAGCCCGATCGACAGGAAAGGGGCCTACGAGCAGTACTTC
cdr3_aa: CASSPIDRKGAYEQYF

v_call: TRBV7-8
j_call: TRBJ1-1
d_call: TRBD1
clone_size: -
cdr3_nt: TGTGCCAGCAGGAGAACCGGGACAGGACTAGGTGAAGCTTTCTTT
cdr3_aa: CASRRTGTGLGEAFF

v_call: TRBV12-3/TRBV12-4
j_call: TRBJ2-7
d_call: -
clone_size: -
cdr3_nt: TGTGCCAGCTCCTTCGGGGTTTCCTACGAGCAGTACTTC
cdr3_aa: CASSFGVSYEQYF

v_call: TRBV14
j_call: TRBJ2-1
d_call: -
clone_size: many
cdr3_nt: TGTGCCAGCAGCCAACCTGTCGGGGGCTACAATGAGCAGTTCTTC
cdr3_aa: CASSQPVGGYNEQFF

v_call: TRBV29-1
j_call: TRBJ2-1
d_call: -
clone_size: many
cdr3_nt: TGCAGCGTTGAAGGGTATTCCTACAATGAGCAGTTCTTC
cdr3_aa: CSVEGYSYNEQFF

v_call: TRBV2
j_call: TRBJ1-1
d_call: -
clone_size: few
cdr3_nt: TGTGCCAGCACCCCCAACAGGGAAAAGGGAGCTTTCTTT
cdr3_aa: CASTPNREKGAFF

v_call: TRBV7-6
j_call: TRBJ2-7
d_call: TRBD1
clone_size: -
cdr3_nt: TGTGCCAGCTCACCAGAAGGGGGCCCCTACGAGCAGTACTTC
cdr3_aa: CASSPEGGPYEQYF

v_call: TRBV3-1
j_call: TRBJ1-6
d_call: -
clone_size: -
cdr3_nt: TGTGCCAGCAGCCAGAGGGGGAGCGCAAATTCACCCCTCCACTTT
cdr3_aa: CASSQRGSANSPLHF

v_call: TRBV29-1
j_call: TRBJ2-3
d_call: -
clone_size: few
cdr3_nt: TGCAGCGTCGACCTGGCGGACGGCACAGATACGCAGTATTTT
cdr3_aa: CSVDLADGTDTQYF

v_call: TRBV28
j_call: TRBJ2-2
d_call: -
clone_size: few
cdr3_nt: TGTGCCAGCAGTCCGAAGCGTGGGGCAGGTACCGGGGAGCTGTTTTTT
cdr3_aa: CASSPKRGAGTGELFF

v_call: TRBV7-9
j_call: TRBJ2-3
d_call: TRBD1
clone_size: -
cdr3_nt: TGTGCCAGCAGCTTGAGCCAGGGGGCAGATACGCAGTATTTT
cdr3_aa: CASSLSQGADTQYF

v_call: TRBV30
j_call: TRBJ2-5
d_call: -
clone_size: -
cdr3_nt: TGTGCCTCCGGACAGCTACAAGAGACCCAGTACTTC
cdr3_aa: CASGQLQETQYF

v_call: TRBV10-3
j_call: TRBJ2-6
d_call: TRBD1
clone_size: few
cdr3_nt: TGTGCCATCAGTGAGACATCACAGGGGACTGGGGCCAACGTCCTGACTTTC
cdr3_aa: CAISETSQGTGANVLTF

v_call: TRBV2
j_call: TRBJ1-2
d_call: -
clone_size: few
cdr3_nt: TGTGCCAGCAGTGCAAGTTCCCATGGCTACACCTTC
cdr3_aa: CASSASSHGYTF

v_call: TRBV19
j_call: TRBJ1-6
d_call: -
clone_size: -
cdr3_nt: TGTGCCAGTATGGTGCGGGGGGTTGATTCACCCCTCCACTTT
cdr3_aa: CASMVRGVDSPLHF